This TCR beta chain was captured by sequencing in a study of cytomegalovirus exposure and HLA in healthy donors. V lost 0 bases and J lost 5; bases outside the gene matches: 10. CDR1 is SGHRS, CDR2 YFSETQ, per germline. The CDR3 length is 16 residues. Profiling relied on immunoSEQ multiplex PCR, and the TCRdb table lists in-frame clones only, not all of them. The top ten hold 2.9% of the sample, which has approximately 200,000 clones, about 91% seen once. Sequencing used PBMCs. The receptor was isolated from a woman younger than 30 in good health and CMV-seronegative. V gene TRBV5-1 combines with J gene TRBJ2-7, with 8 bases fitting TRBD1. Written as DNA, the CDR3 is TGCGCCAGCAGCTTGGAAACGACAGGGGCGGTCGACGAGCAGTACTTC. The encoded protein is CASSLETTGAVDEQYF.